These T cell receptor beta chains were read from a single sample in a study of blood T cell repertoires in COVID-19. Assay: immunoSEQ multiplex PCR; the TCRdb copy retains only in-frame clones and omits some. In the table there are approximately 240,000 clones, approximately 90% of which are singletons. The sample taken for sequencing was peripheral blood. All receptors derive from a woman aged 40 to 50 who had recovered from COVID-19. CDR3s include the opening cysteine and the closing phenylalanine or tryptophan. A D gene is named only where the DNA matches it firmly. Size tells how often a clone was seen (once, few, many) or the class of an expanded clone, and some rows leave it out.

v_call	clone_size	j_call	d_call	cdr3_nt	cdr3_aa
TRBV19	NA	TRBJ1-5	NA	TGTGCCAGTAGTATGGACAGAGGTAGCAATCAGCCCCAGCATTTT	CASSMDRGSNQPQHF
TRBV4-1	NA	TRBJ1-2	TRBD1	TGCGCCAGCAGCCAGGGGACAGGGCAGTTTAACTATGGCTACACCTTC	CASSQGTGQFNYGYTF
TRBV27	NA	TRBJ1-5	TRBD1	TGTGCCAGCAGTTTTCAGGGGGTTGGCAATCAGCCCCAGCATTTT	CASSFQGVGNQPQHF
TRBV5-6	NA	TRBJ2-1	TRBD2	TGTGCCAGCAGCTTGGGACTAGCGGGATTGTTGGGGCAGTTCTTC	CASSLGLAGLLGQFF
TRBV7-2	NA	TRBJ1-3	NA	TGTGCCAGCAGCCTCCACAGATCCAACTCTGGAAACACCATATATTTT	CASSLHRSNSGNTIYF
TRBV5-1	NA	TRBJ2-5	TRBD2	TGCGCCAGCAGCTTGACAGCGGGGGGGACCCAAGAGACCCAGTACTTC	CASSLTAGGTQETQYF
TRBV19	few	TRBJ1-5	TRBD1	TGTGCCAGTAAATGGAACAGGGGTGGTTATAGCAATCAGCCCCAGCATTTT	CASKWNRGGYSNQPQHF
TRBV7-8	NA	TRBJ2-7	TRBD2	TGTGCCAGCAGCCCACCCCGGACTAGCGGGGTCTACGAGCAGTACTTC	CASSPPRTSGVYEQYF
TRBV25-1	NA	TRBJ1-3	NA	TGTGCCAGCAGTGAATATTGGCTCGGGGACTCTGGAAACACCATATATTTT	CASSEYWLGDSGNTIYF
TRBV15	NA	TRBJ2-5	TRBD2	TGTGCCACCAGCAGAGATCAGACTAGCGGGATGTACCAAGAGACCCAGTACTTC	CATSRDQTSGMYQETQYF
TRBV7-3	NA	TRBJ2-1	TRBD2	TGTGCCAGCAGCCCGGGCCTAGCGGGAGCCTACAATGAGCAGTTCTTC	CASSPGLAGAYNEQFF
TRBV7-8	NA	TRBJ1-5	NA	TGTGCCAGCAGCGCCCGGGAGGCAGGGGATCAGCCCCAGCATTTT	CASSAREAGDQPQHF
TRBV15	NA	TRBJ2-1	TRBD2	TGTGCCACCAGCAGAGGAACCGGGACTAGCGGGGGCCGCTACAATGAGCAGTTCTTC	CATSRGTGTSGGRYNEQFF
TRBV6-1	NA	TRBJ2-7	NA	TGTGCCAGCAGTGAGACCGGGGTTCGGGCATACGAGCAGTACTTC	CASSETGVRAYEQYF
TRBV27	NA	TRBJ2-1	TRBD1	TGTGCCAGCAGTCCCTATTCGGGACAGGACAATGAGCAGTTCTTC	CASSPYSGQDNEQFF
TRBV14	once	TRBJ2-1	TRBD1	TGTGCCAGCAGCCAAGGATGGACAGGGGGCAATGAGCAGTTCTTC	CASSQGWTGGNEQFF
TRBV27	NA	TRBJ2-6	NA	TGTGCCAGCAGGCGGGACGCCGCTGGGGCCAACGTCCTGACTTTC	CASRRDAAGANVLTF
TRBV6-6	NA	TRBJ1-4	NA	TGTGCCAGCAGTTACGTCGTCGGCGGCTGGCAAAAACTGTTTTTT	CASSYVVGGWQKLFF
TRBV2	NA	TRBJ2-1	TRBD2	TGTGCCAGCGTCTCTAGCGGGGTACGGGTTGAGCAGTTCTTC	CASVSSGVRVEQFF
TRBV7-3	NA	TRBJ1-6	TRBD1	TGTGCCAGCAGCTTAACTCCAGGGGGTAATTCACCCCTCCACTTT	CASSLTPGGNSPLHF
TRBV11-1	NA	TRBJ2-3	TRBD2	TGTGCCAGCAGGGCGGGTGAGCGGGACTTCACAGATACGCAGTATTTT	CASRAGERDFTDTQYF
TRBV19	NA	TRBJ1-2	NA	TGTGCCAGTAGTATTGAACGTGGGACTCCGGGAGGCTACACCTTC	CASSIERGTPGGYTF
TRBV30	few	TRBJ2-2	NA	TGTGCCTGGAAACAGGCCCGCGCCGGGGAGCTGTTTTTT	CAWKQARAGELFF
TRBV11-3	NA	TRBJ2-6	NA	TGTGCCAGCAGCCACAGGGTTCCCTCTGGGGCCAACGTCCTGACTTTC	CASSHRVPSGANVLTF
TRBV9	NA	TRBJ2-3	TRBD2	TGTGCCAGCAGCGCCCGCCCAGCGGGGGGGTTGGATACGCAGTATTTT	CASSARPAGGLDTQYF
TRBV5-1	NA	TRBJ1-4	NA	TGCGCCAGCAGCTTGCCCGGTAGTGCAACTAATGAAAAACTGTTTTTT	CASSLPGSATNEKLFF
TRBV7-9	NA	TRBJ2-7	NA	TGTGCCAGCAGCTTTAGCGGAAGCTCCTACGAGCAGTACTTC	CASSFSGSSYEQYF
TRBV3-1/TRBV3-2	NA	TRBJ2-7	TRBD2	TGTGCCAGCAGCCAACGATATAGTACAGGGGCTAGCGGGAGCTACGAGCAGTACTTC	CASSQRYSTGASGSYEQYF
TRBV3-1/TRBV3-2	NA	TRBJ2-3	TRBD1	TGTGCCAGCAGCCGCGGAGGAGGGACAGGGGGGGCAGATACGCAGTATTTT	CASSRGGGTGGADTQYF
TRBV19	NA	TRBJ1-2	TRBD1	TGTGCCAGTAGTATAAATAGGGGGCGATATGGCTACACCTTC	CASSINRGRYGYTF
TRBV27	NA	TRBJ1-5	TRBD1	TGTGCCAGCAGTTCGGGACAGCTCAATCAGCCCCAGCATTTT	CASSSGQLNQPQHF
TRBV5-6	NA	TRBJ1-2	NA	TGTGCCAGCAGCTTGGGACCAGGGCCGTATGGCTACACCTTC	CASSLGPGPYGYTF
TRBV9	many	TRBJ2-1	NA	TGTGCCAGCAGCGCCCAGGGCAGCTACAATGAGCAGTTCTTC	CASSAQGSYNEQFF
TRBV7-9	NA	TRBJ1-2	TRBD1	TGTGCCAGCAGCTTATCCGGGACAGTCTATGGCTACACCTTC	CASSLSGTVYGYTF
TRBV12-5	NA	TRBJ2-2	TRBD1	TGTGCTAGTGGTTTGGTATTATCGGCAGGGGGCACCGGGGAGCTGTTTTTT	CASGLVLSAGGTGELFF
TRBV21-1	NA	TRBJ2-4	NA	TGTGCCAGCAGCAATTCCAAAGCCAAAAACATTCAGTACTTC	CASSNSKAKNIQYF
TRBV7-8	once	TRBJ2-5	TRBD2	TGTGCCAGCAGCGGTAGCGGGGGATTCCAAGAGACCCAGTACTTC	CASSGSGGFQETQYF
TRBV29-1	NA	TRBJ2-3	NA	TGCAGCGTCAGCAGGGGAGCTAGCACAGATACGCAGTATTTT	CSVSRGASTDTQYF
TRBV5-1	few	TRBJ1-2	TRBD1	TGCGCCAGCAGCTTGGGACAGGGGAACTATGGCTACACCTTC	CASSLGQGNYGYTF
TRBV7-2	NA	TRBJ2-1	NA	TGTGCCAGCAGCTCTCCGCGGAGATACAATGAGCAGTTCTTC	CASSSPRRYNEQFF
TRBV11-3	NA	TRBJ2-3	TRBD2	TGTGCCAGCAGCTTAAATCGACTAGCGGGAGGTCGGGATACGCAGTATTTT	CASSLNRLAGGRDTQYF
TRBV7-8	NA	TRBJ1-2	TRBD1	TGTGCCAGCAGCAGGACAGGGGTATCTAGCTATGGCTACACCTTC	CASSRTGVSSYGYTF
TRBV5-1	NA	TRBJ1-2	NA	TGCGCCAGCAGCACCTCCGGGAATACTAACTATGGCTACACCTTC	CASSTSGNTNYGYTF
TRBV4-2	NA	TRBJ2-2	TRBD1	TGTGCCAGCAGCCAAGTGGGACAGAGACACACCGGGGAGCTGTTTTTT	CASSQVGQRHTGELFF
TRBV6-5	NA	TRBJ2-1	TRBD1	TGTGCCAGCAGTTGGCGGACAGGGAGGGAGCAGTTCTTC	CASSWRTGREQFF
TRBV19	NA	TRBJ2-4	NA	TGTGCCAGTAGTATAGGGGGCGAAACTGGGGCCAAAAACATTCAGTACTTC	CASSIGGETGAKNIQYF
TRBV5-1	NA	TRBJ2-2	NA	TGCGCCAGCAGCCGGACAGCGAACACCGGGGAGCTGTTTTTT	CASSRTANTGELFF
TRBV24-1	NA	TRBJ2-5	NA	TGTGCCACCAGTGATCCCTCGGGATACCAAGAGACCCAGTACTTC	CATSDPSGYQETQYF
TRBV6-1	once	TRBJ2-2	TRBD1	TGTGCCAGCAGTTTGCGACAGGGGGACACCGGGGAGCTGTTTTTT	CASSLRQGDTGELFF
TRBV10-3	NA	TRBJ2-1	TRBD2	TGTGCCATCACCATAAGCGGGGGGAATGAGCAGTTCTTC	CAITISGGNEQFF
TRBV5-6	NA	TRBJ2-2	NA	TGTGCCAGCAGGCCGGGGGACCTGGCGACCGGGGAGCTGTTTTTT	CASRPGDLATGELFF
TRBV6-1	NA	TRBJ2-7	TRBD1	TGTGCCAGCAGTGAAATGGGACAGTTTTACGAGCAGTACTTC	CASSEMGQFYEQYF
TRBV9	NA	TRBJ2-4	NA	TGTGCCAGCAGCGACCGAGCTGGGGGCGACATTCAGTACTTC	CASSDRAGGDIQYF
TRBV6-5	few	TRBJ2-7	TRBD1	TGTGCCAGCATATCGCCGACAGGGCAGCCGTACGAGCAGTACTTC	CASISPTGQPYEQYF
TRBV19	NA	TRBJ2-3	NA	TGTGCCACCGACGCTGGGGGGGATACGCAGTATTTT	CATDAGGDTQYF
TRBV3-1/TRBV3-2	NA	TRBJ1-3	NA	TGTGCCAGCGAGATGAACCCCCTCTCTGGAAACACCATATATTTT	CASEMNPLSGNTIYF
TRBV30	few	TRBJ1-3	NA	TGTGCCTGGAGTGTAACTCCGGGGATGGGAAACACCATATATTTT	CAWSVTPGMGNTIYF
TRBV11-2	NA	TRBJ2-3	NA	TGTGCCAGCAGCTTAGCTGGGCAGGACACAGATACGCAGTATTTT	CASSLAGQDTDTQYF
TRBV7-2	once	TRBJ2-5	NA	TGTGCCAGCAGCTTGGGGGGGCTGAAGACCCAGTACTTC	CASSLGGLKTQYF